The T cell receptor beta chain under discussion was sequenced for a study of regulatory T cells in long-lasting Graves disease. General study results and limits: Whereas new patients shared 966 public clonotypes, persistent patients shared more, at 2,500 to 3,500.

Germline-derived CDR1 and CDR2 are SGHNT and YYREEE (reference sequence). The CDR3 extends over 14 amino acids. V lost 3 bases to trimming and J lost 2 bases; unmatched junction nucleotides: 4. Relying on iRepertoire HTBI primers and Arm-PCR of CDR3 regions, the team built TCR beta libraries. TCRdb fed the multiplex PCR reads into MiXCR, producing one record per CDR3 protein. The sample consists of over 300,000 distinct CDR3 sequences, less than 20% of them appearing once. This sample's time point: newly diagnosed GD, antithyroid drugs for less than 3 months. PBMCs provided the RNA from which the TCR library was made. Graves' disease diagnosis was established per American Thyroid Association guidelines. All patients originated from an endocrinology department located in Xi'an, China. Concerning this clonotype itself: Its antigen is not identified.

The receptor's source is a female donor with Graves disease. The sequences come from peripheral blood mononuclear cells (PBMCs), collected at new diagnosis, from a patient treated with antithyroid drugs. V usage is TRBV5-4 and J usage is TRBJ2-5; 7 bases fit TRBD1. The chain's CDR3 is CASSSGQFQETQYF. The DNA for the CDR3 is TGTGCCAGCAGCTCGGGACAGTTTCAAGAGACCCAGTACTTC.